Each of the 10 T cell receptor beta chains below was sequenced from the same sample in a study of human T cells and chemical hapten exposure. MiXCR was run by TCRdb on the RACE reads, yielding one entry per CDR3 protein. This table has 250,000 or so distinct CDR3 sequences, 7.7% appearing once. This sample's time point: pre-sensitization, week 0. Indicated treatment: therapeutic diphenylcyclopropenone sensitization with weekly scalp DPC. Sequenced material: whole blood, taken in connection with sensitization to the hapten diphenylcyclopropenone (DPC). The receptors were sampled from a man younger than 35 with alopecia areata. Some clones in this sample may be carry-over from other donors' samples.

The chain has TRBV4-1 and TRBJ2-1; D is perhaps TRBD2 (6 bases). CDR1 and CDR2 from the germline V gene are MGHRA and YSYEKL. The CDR3 has 16 amino acids. The V end lost 4 bases, the J end lost 1 base, and 14 bases lay between the germline ends. This CDR3 reads CASSPAAGNSYNEQFF. Here the CDR3 DNA reads TGCGCCAGCAGCCCGGCGGCGGGGAATTCCTACAATGAGCAGTTCTTC.

The chain couples TRBV25-1 to TRBJ2-4; D may be TRBD2 (5 bases). The CDR3 length is 16 residues. V was pared by 1 base and J by 2 bases, with 12 bases between. The germline V gene has CDR1 MGHDK and CDR2 SYGVNS. This CDR3 is CASSEFGGGTKNIQYF. CDR3 coding DNA: TGTGCCAGCAGTGAATTTGGAGGAGGAACCAAAAACATTCAGTACTTC.

This chain joins TRBV20-1 and TRBJ2-4, with D possibly being TRBD1 (5 bases). Per the germline V gene, CDR1 is DFQATT and CDR2 is SNEGSKA (reference sequence). The CDR3 contains 15 residues. The V end lost 0 bases, the J end lost 0 bases, and 9 bases lay between the germline ends. The CDR3 DNA is TGCAGTGCTAGAGACTCAGGGCTAGCCAAAAACATTCAGTACTTC. This encodes CSARDSGLAKNIQYF.

The V call is TRBV5-5, the J call TRBJ2-5; tentative D call: TRBD1 (6 bases). Germline V gene lookup returns CDR1 SGHKS and CDR2 YYEKEE (reference sequence). The CDR3 runs to 15 residues. V was shortened by 1 base and J by 2 bases, with 12 bases between the two germline ends. DNA of the CDR3: TGTGCCAGCAGCTTGTGGCACAGGGAGCAAGAGACCCAGTACTTC. It specifies CASSLWHREQETQYF.

This clonotype was counted between two and nine times. The chain uses TRBV5-1 and TRBJ2-5; TRBD1 might be the D (5 bases). This CDR3 contains 15 residues. V shed 4 bases and J shed 0 bases, with 13 bases lying between them. The germline gives CDR1 SGHRS, CDR2 YFSETQ. This chain's CDR3 is CASSVTESYQETQYF. The CDR3 coding sequence is TGCGCCAGCAGCGTGACAGAGTCGTACCAAGAGACCCAGTACTTC.

This clonotype has a handful of counts. This rearrangement joins TRBV7-2 to TRBJ2-6; the D gene could be TRBD1 or TRBD2 (5 bases each). The CDR3 runs to 17 residues. Looked up from germline, CDR1 is SGHTA and CDR2 is FQGNSA. V shed 3 bases and J shed 0 bases, with 12 bases lying between them. In DNA form, the CDR3 reads TGTGCCAGCAGCTTCCGGGACGGCCCCTCTGGGGCCAACGTCCTGACTTTC. It is translated as CASSFRDGPSGANVLTF.

This clonotype was picked up a small number of times. The chain has TRBV7-2 and TRBJ2-7, with unresolved D. V was pared by 5 bases and J by 0 bases, with 5 bases between. Germline V gives CDR1 SGHTA, CDR2 FQGNSA. The CDR3 spans 12 residues. CDR3 DNA: TGTGCCAGCAGCCCCTACTCCTACGAGCAGTACTTC. It translates to CASSPYSYEQYF. Full variable domain (remainder filled in from reference TRBV7-2 and TRBJ2-7): GAGVSQSPSNKVTEKGKDVELRCDPISGHTALYWYRQSLGQGLEFLIYFQGNSAPDKSGLPSDRFSAERTGGSVSTLTIQRTQQEDSAVYLCASSPYSYEQYFGPGTRLTVT.

This clonotype was seen a few times. V and J are TRBV3-1 and TRBJ2-7; tentatively, D is TRBD2 (5 bases). Germline lookup yields CDR1 LGHDT and CDR2 YNNKEL (reference sequence). The V gene lost 4 bases and the J gene lost 5 bases, with 18 bases spanning the gap. This CDR3 has 15 amino acids. The CDR3 sequence: CASSPTEVVRHEQYF. In nucleotides, the CDR3 is TGTGCCAGCAGCCCGACGGAGGTTGTGAGACACGAGCAGTACTTC.

This clonotype was counted at least ten times. The rearrangement joins TRBV6-4 to TRBJ2-3; 8 nucleotides align to TRBD2. This CDR3 has 14 amino acids. Germline lookup yields CDR1 MRHNA and CDR2 SNTAGT. Unmatched junction bases numbered 0, after V lost 3 bases and J lost 1 base. The CDR3 DNA follows: TGTGCCAGCAGTGAAGCGGGGGGCACAGATACGCAGTATTTT. Translating gives CASSEAGGTDTQYF.

At least ten counts were recorded for this clonotype. This chain joins TRBV4-3 and TRBJ1-6, with no clear D. Germline V gene sequence: CDR1 LGHNA, CDR2 YSLEER. Trimming left V 4 bases short and J 6 bases short, with 10 bases between. There are 14 residues in the CDR3. The CDR3 nucleotides are TGCGCCAGCAGCCCCCGACGGACTAATTCACCCCTCCACTTT. Residues: CASSPRRTNSPLHF.